This TCR beta chain was documented in a study of shared clonotypes between healthy human individuals. Study-wide background: Each donor's CD4 naive and CD4 memory cells filled three plates apiece, CD8 naive two, and CD8 memory one.

The CDR3 runs to 12 residues. From germline, CDR1 is SEHNR and CDR2 FQNEAQ (reference sequence). Trimming took 5 bases from V and 4 from J, leaving 8 bases between them. In this sample, this clone turned up once. Deep-level settings were used for running the assay. Libraries were prepared by immunoSEQ multiplex PCR; TCRdb keeps only in-frame clonotypes and omits some of them. Here the sample spans millions of clones, 85% to 95% being singletons. The rearrangement joins TRBV7-9 to TRBJ2-5; D is ambiguous. The receptor was derived from a man between 18 and 35 years old in good health. Some clones in this sample may be carry-over from other donors' samples. Input material: naive CD4+ T cells from PBMCs. Specified subset: CD45RA+ positively selected. The CDR3 reads CASSARRETQYF. CDR3 DNA: TGTGCCAGCAGCGCGCGTCGAGAGACCCAGTACTTC. Based on the CDR3 plus reference TRBV7-9 and TRBJ2-5, the full variable domain is DTGVSQNPRHKITKRGQNVTFRCDPISEHNRLYWYRQTLGQGPEFLTYFQNEAQLEKSRLLSDRFSAERPKGSFSTLEIQRTEQGDSAMYLCASSARRETQYFGPGTRLLVL.